This T cell receptor beta chain was found in a study of tumor and adjacent non-tumor tissue in lung cancer. Study findings and constraints: In normal lung, the top 100 clones were significantly more dominant than in tumor. Shorter survival was associated with higher TCR diversity in tumors.

There are many counts of this clonotype. Antigen unknown. The library came from three nested PCR rounds adapted from ARM-PCR protocols. MiXCR was run by TCRdb on the multiplex PCR reads, yielding one entry per CDR3 protein. The data contain roughly 93,000 distinct CDR3 sequences, 65% to 75% of them seen just once; the ten biggest clones take up 18%. RNA was extracted from bulk tissue without any cell sorting. Trimming shortened V by 4 bases and J by 6 bases, and 16 bases separated the two germline ends. This CDR3 comprises 15 residues. Germline CDR1 SGHTS, CDR2 YDEGEE. This receptor was obtained from a man aged 55 to 70 with non-small cell lung cancer. Sequencing was done on a sample of lung tumor tissue. The chain carries TRBV5-8 and TRBJ2-2; a possible D gene is TRBD1 (8 bases). CDR3 coding DNA: TGTGCCAGCAGCAGCGGGACAGGCTGGGCCGGGGAGCTGTTTTTT. It yields the protein CASSSGTGWAGELFF.